A single sample gave rise to the 22 T cell receptor beta chains below, sequenced in a study of T cell changes during pregnancy in multiple sclerosis. Assay: immunoSEQ multiplex PCR; the TCRdb copy retains only in-frame clones and omits some. The sample lists around 33,000 clones; 70% to 90% were seen once. The sample in question was CD8+ T cells from peripheral blood mononuclear cells, obtained in the third trimester of pregnancy. The receptors originated from a female donor with multiple sclerosis, enrolled in a pregnancy study.

The CDR3, as DNA: TGTGCCCCTTGGCCGAGCTGGCTAGCGGGGAATGAGCAGTTCTTC. Protein sequence: CAPWPSWLAGNEQFF. The chain couples TRBV2 to TRBJ2-1, with 9 nucleotides matching TRBD2. The V and J ends lost 11 bases and 7 bases, in that order; junction bases with no gene match: 15. In germline, CDR1 is SNHLY, CDR2 FYNNEI. The CDR3 totals 15 residues.

This clone is a singleton in its sample. This chain connects TRBV19 to TRBJ2-2; D gene uncertain. Trimming shortened V by 9 bases and J by 7 bases, and 27 bases separated the two germline ends. The length of the CDR3 is 17 residues. Per germline, CDR1 LNHDA and CDR2 SQIVND (reference sequence). CDR3: CARNDHRRRARSGELFF. For the CDR3, the DNA is TGTGCCAGAAACGACCATCGCCGACGCGCGAGGAGCGGGGAGCTGTTTTTT.

In nucleotides, the CDR3 is TGTGCTAGTGGTTTGGGTACAGGGGCCTTCACTGAAGCTTTCTTT. Protein sequence: CASGLGTGAFTEAFF. This rearrangement joins TRBV12-5 to TRBJ1-1, with 7 nucleotides matching TRBD1. The CDR3 spans 15 residues. CDR1 is LGHNT, CDR2 FRNRAP, per germline. J lost 4 bases, V lost 1 base, and 6 bases had no gene match.

The genes are TRBV7-9 and TRBJ2-5; 9 bases align to TRBD1. With 10 bases clipped from V and 3 bases from J, the junction kept 9 bases outside the gene matches. The CDR3 extends over 14 amino acids. Germline CDR1 and CDR2: SEHNR and FQNEAQ (reference sequence). Here the CDR3 DNA reads TGTGCCACCCAACGGACAGGGGTGGAAGAGACCCAGTACTTC. This gives the protein CATQRTGVEETQYF.

The V gene is TRBV7-2, the J gene TRBJ1-4; D gene unclear. The CDR3 is made up of 15 amino acids. Germline V gives CDR1 SGHTA, CDR2 FQGNSA. Trimming removed 3 bases from V and 8 bases from J, with 16 bases in between. The chain's CDR3 is CASSFAEGPSEKLFF. The CDR3 DNA sequence: TGTGCCAGCAGCTTCGCGGAGGGTCCCTCCGAAAAACTGTTTTTT.

The V call is TRBV10-3, the J call TRBJ1-3; D not certain. CDR3 size: 14 residues. Deletions cut 0 bases from V and 6 bases from J, with 9 bases between. The V gene's germline CDR1 is ENHRY and CDR2 SYGVKD. In DNA, the CDR3 is TGTGCCATCAGTGAGTCCGGGAGTGAAAACACCATATATTTT. Protein: CAISESGSENTIYF.

This rearrangement joins TRBV7-9 to TRBJ2-2; tentatively, D is TRBD1 (5 bases). The CDR3 has 12 amino acids. With 6 bases removed from V and 8 bases from J, the gap between germline ends came to 10 bases. Germline CDR1 SEHNR, CDR2 FQNEAQ (reference sequence). CDR3 coding DNA: TGTGCCAGCAGACAGGTGTTTGGGGAGCTGTTTTTT. Residues: CASRQVFGELFF.

The gene calls are TRBV9 and TRBJ2-1, with 8 bases fitting TRBD2. Unmatched junction bases numbered 2, after V lost 1 base and J lost 2 bases. This CDR3 spans 15 amino acids. The V gene's germline CDR1 is SGDLS and CDR2 YYNGEE. In nucleotides, the CDR3 is TGTGCCAGCAGCGTATTTAGCGGGGCCTACAATGAGCAGTTCTTC. Its protein is CASSVFSGAYNEQFF.

The rearrangement uses TRBV25-1 and TRBJ2-7; D possibly corresponds to TRBD1 (6 bases). Germline-derived CDR1 and CDR2 are MGHDK and SYGVNS. The CDR3 runs 14 residues. The ends were cut back, 6 bases at V and 5 bases at J, with 17 bases in the middle. The CDR3 region is CASSSGQGWHEQYF. The CDR3 region has the DNA TGTGCCAGCAGCAGTGGGCAGGGGTGGCACGAGCAGTACTTC.

V is TRBV30 and J is TRBJ2-5; 7 nucleotides line up with TRBD2. The J call is uncertain, as TRBJ2-7 better fits the DNA end. The CDR3 length is 14 residues. Germline loops: CDR1 GTSNPN, CDR2 SVGIG (reference sequence). The CDR3 DNA reads TGTGCCTGGAGTGAACCATTTCGGGGGGACGAGCAGTACTTC. As protein: CAWSEPFRGDEQYF.

The chain couples TRBV11-2 to TRBJ2-7; D possibly corresponds to TRBD1 (6 bases). This CDR3 has 12 residues. Germline assignment: CDR1 SGHAT and CDR2 FQNNGV. The V and J ends lost 3 bases and 3 bases respectively, with 6 bases between them. Here the CDR3 DNA reads TGTGCCAGCAGCTTCAGGGGCTACGAGCAGTACTTC. The encoded protein is CASSFRGYEQYF.

This rearrangement joins TRBV5-4 to TRBJ2-5; D possibly corresponds to TRBD2 (6 bases). V lost 1 base and J lost 1, with 8 bases in between. Per the germline V gene, CDR1 is SGHNT and CDR2 is YYREEE (reference sequence). The CDR3 loop spans 14 amino acids. In DNA, the CDR3 is TGTGCCAGCAGCTTGCGGGGGAGCCAAGAGACCCAGTACTTC. It is translated as CASSLRGSQETQYF.

The chain recombines TRBV15 with TRBJ2-2; D possibly corresponds to TRBD1 (5 bases). The germline V gene encodes CDR1 LNHNV and CDR2 YYDKDF (reference sequence). The length of the CDR3 is 15 residues. Deletions cut 5 bases from V and 7 bases from J, with 17 bases between. CDR3 in DNA: TGTGCCACCAGCGGTACAGGACGGGTTAGCGGGGAGCTGTTTTTT. Its translation is CATSGTGRVSGELFF.

The chain combines TRBV4-3 with TRBJ2-7; TRBD1 aligns across 11 bases. The trim removed 4 bases at V and 2 bases at J, leaving 4 bases unmatched. The CDR3 is made up of 15 amino acids. In germline, CDR1 is LGHNA, CDR2 YSLEER. DNA for the CDR3: TGCGCCAGCAGCCCCGGACAGGGGGCTACCTACGAGCAGTACTTC. It encodes CASSPGQGATYEQYF.

The rearrangement joins TRBV19 to TRBJ2-7; weak D call: TRBD1 (6 bases). V lost 6 bases to trimming and J lost 3 bases, with 9 bases between them. CDR3 length: 12 residues. Germline CDR1 is LNHDA and CDR2 is SQIVND (reference sequence). The CDR3 loop reads CASSQDSYEQYF. The CDR3 DNA reads TGTGCCAGTAGCCAGGACAGCTACGAGCAGTACTTC.

The chain combines TRBV4-1 with TRBJ2-5; 7 nucleotides agree with TRBD1. V shed 2 bases, J shed 4 bases, and the junction held 4 bases outside the gene matches. The CDR3 covers 14 residues. Per the germline V gene, CDR1 is MGHRA and CDR2 is YSYEKL. DNA of the CDR3: TGCGCCAGCAGCCAATCAGACAGGGCAGAGACCCAGTACTTC. Translating it yields CASSQSDRAETQYF.

This sequence joins TRBV30 and TRBJ2-7; D uncertain. Trimming stripped 2 bases from V and 2 bases from J, with 4 bases between. This CDR3 contains 11 residues. Germline CDR1 GTSNPN, CDR2 SVGIG (reference sequence). This CDR3 is CAWSITYEQYF. The DNA of the CDR3 is TGTGCCTGGAGTATAACCTACGAGCAGTACTTC.

V is TRBV7-8 and J is TRBJ1-2; 9 bases line up with TRBD1. With 6 bases clipped from V and 4 bases from J, the junction kept 3 bases outside the gene matches. This CDR3 has 13 amino acids. Germline CDR1 SGHVS, CDR2 FQNEAQ. CDR3: CASRTGGSYGYTF. In nucleotides, the CDR3 is TGTGCCAGCAGGACAGGGGGTAGCTATGGCTACACCTTC.

CDR3 sequence: CASSSTGGGYEQYF. The CDR3 coding sequence is TGTGCCAGCAGCTCTACAGGGGGTGGTTACGAGCAGTACTTC. The chain combines TRBV7-3 with TRBJ2-7, with 8 bases that match TRBD1. CDR1 is SGHTA, CDR2 FQGTGA, per germline. The CDR3 is made up of 14 amino acids. V shed 4 bases, J shed 4 bases, and the junction held 6 bases outside the gene matches.

J is TRBJ2-1 and V is TRBV18; the match to TRBD2 covers 13 bases. The CDR3 length is 16 residues. The J segment lost 5 bases and the V segment lost 3 bases, leaving 4 bases of the junction unmatched. The germline V gene has CDR1 KGHSH and CDR2 LQKENI. The CDR3 coding sequence is TGTGCCAGCTCACCGGGACTAGCGGGACCCCACAATGAGCAGTTCTTC. Translation gives CASSPGLAGPHNEQFF. Drawing the rest from reference TRBV18 and TRBJ2-1, the complete variable domain is NAGVMQNPRHLVRRRGQEARLRCSPMKGHSHVYWYRQLPEEGLKFMVYLQKENIIDESGMPKERFSAEFPKEGPSILRIQQVVRGDSAAYFCASSPGLAGPHNEQFFGPGTRLTVL.

This clone occurred once. This chain uses TRBV4-1 with TRBJ1-1; 10 nucleotides align to TRBD1. With 4 bases clipped from V and 8 bases from J, the junction kept 10 bases outside the gene matches. This CDR3 is built from 15 residues. Germline V gives CDR1 MGHRA, CDR2 YSYEKL. For the CDR3, the DNA is TGCGCCAGCAGCCTCCAACCGGGACAGGGGAAAGAAGCTTTCTTT. This encodes CASSLQPGQGKEAFF.

This rearrangement joins TRBV6-5 to TRBJ2-1; 11 bases align to TRBD2. CDR3 size: 16 residues. The germline CDR1 and CDR2 sequences are MNHEY and SVGAGI. V lost 4 bases to trimming and J lost 5 bases; unmatched junction nucleotides: 7. The CDR3 DNA reads TGTGCCAGCAGTTCTCGGCTAGCGGGGGGAGACAATGAGCAGTTCTTC. It yields the protein CASSSRLAGGDNEQFF.